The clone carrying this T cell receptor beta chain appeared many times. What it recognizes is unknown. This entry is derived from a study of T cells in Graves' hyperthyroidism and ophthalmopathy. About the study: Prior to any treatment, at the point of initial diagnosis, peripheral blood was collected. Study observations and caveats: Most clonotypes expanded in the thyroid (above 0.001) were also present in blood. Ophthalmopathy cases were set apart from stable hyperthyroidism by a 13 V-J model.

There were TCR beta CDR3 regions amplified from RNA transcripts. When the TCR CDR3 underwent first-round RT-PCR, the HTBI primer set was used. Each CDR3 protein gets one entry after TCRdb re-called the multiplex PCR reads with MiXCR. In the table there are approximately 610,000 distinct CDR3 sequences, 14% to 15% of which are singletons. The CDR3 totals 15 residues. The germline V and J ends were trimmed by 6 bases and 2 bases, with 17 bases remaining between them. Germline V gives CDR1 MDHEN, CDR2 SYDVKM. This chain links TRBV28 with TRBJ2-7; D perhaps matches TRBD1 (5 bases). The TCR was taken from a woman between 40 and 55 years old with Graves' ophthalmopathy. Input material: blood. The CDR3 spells CASSTTARPPYEQYF. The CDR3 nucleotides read TGTGCCAGCAGCACGACAGCTCGGCCGCCCTACGAGCAGTACTTC. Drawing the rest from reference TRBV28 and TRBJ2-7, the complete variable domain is DVKVTQSSRYLVKRTGEKVFLECVQDMDHENMFWYRQDPGLGLRLIYFSYDVKMKEKGDIPEGYSVSREKKERFSLILESASTNQTSMYLCASSTTARPPYEQYFGPGTRLTVT.